This entry describes one TCR beta chain. Its target is unknown. No sorting of T cells preceded isolation of total RNA from whole blood. The sample is drawn from a study of monozygotic twins with inflammatory bowel disease. Study-wide points: TCRbeta diversity (inverse Simpson) was lower in IBD patients than in healthy co-twins.

Template switching introduced UMIs that contain a 6-nucleotide sample barcode. TCRdb re-called the 5' RACE reads and catalogs CDR3 proteins one per entry, DNA excluded. The listing contains roughly 300,000 distinct CDR3 sequences. Sequencing input: blood. This clonotype was obtained from a human donor with ulcerative colitis or Crohn's disease, or a healthy co-twin of an affected twin (not recorded which).

The CDR3 loop is CASSLSVGTYTQYF. The chain links TRBV28 to TRBJ2-3. The CDR3 runs 14 residues. The germline CDR1 and CDR2 sequences are MDHEN and SYDVKM.